A selection of T cell receptor beta chains follows, all from one sample in a study of blood T cell repertoires in COVID-19. Profiling relied on immunoSEQ multiplex PCR, and the TCRdb table lists in-frame clones only, not all of them. The sample records tens of thousands of clones, around 80% being singletons. Sequenced input: peripheral blood. Every receptor here comes from a human donor in a cohort sampled during active COVID-19. The CDR3 runs from the conserved cysteine through the conserved F or W. D genes are given only for firm matches. The listing skips clone size in some rows; elsewhere it reads once, few, many or a size class.

j_call: TRBJ2-1
d_call: TRBD2
v_call: TRBV24-1
clone_size: .
cdr3_aa: CATSDGLAGDRNEQFF
cdr3_nt: TGTGCCACCAGTGATGGACTAGCGGGAGACCGGAATGAGCAGTTCTTC

j_call: TRBJ2-1
d_call: .
v_call: TRBV24-1
clone_size: .
cdr3_aa: CATRGYSYNEQFF
cdr3_nt: TGTGCCACCAGAGGTTACAGCTACAATGAGCAGTTCTTC

j_call: TRBJ2-7
d_call: TRBD1
v_call: TRBV5-1
clone_size: .
cdr3_aa: CASSQDRGTHEQYF
cdr3_nt: TGCGCCAGCAGCCAGGACAGGGGGACCCACGAGCAGTACTTC

j_call: TRBJ2-7
d_call: TRBD1
v_call: TRBV19
clone_size: .
cdr3_aa: CASSIGTGSYEQYF
cdr3_nt: TGTGCCAGTAGTATCGGGACAGGGTCCTACGAGCAGTACTTC

j_call: TRBJ2-3
d_call: TRBD2
v_call: TRBV6-2/TRBV6-3
clone_size: .
cdr3_aa: CASSYVPGGPDTQYF
cdr3_nt: TGTGCCAGCAGTTACGTCCCGGGAGGGCCAGATACGCAGTATTTT

j_call: TRBJ2-6
d_call: .
v_call: TRBV5-6
clone_size: .
cdr3_aa: CASSQGSSGANVLTF
cdr3_nt: TGTGCCAGCAGCCAGGGGAGCTCTGGGGCCAACGTCCTGACTTTC

j_call: TRBJ2-4
d_call: TRBD2
v_call: TRBV6-1
clone_size: .
cdr3_aa: CASSEALTSGDRAKNIQYF
cdr3_nt: TGTGCCAGCAGTGAAGCCTTGACTAGCGGGGATAGGGCCAAAAACATTCAGTACTTC

j_call: TRBJ1-1
d_call: .
v_call: TRBV11-2
clone_size: few
cdr3_aa: CASSLGDIYTEAFF
cdr3_nt: TGTGCCAGCAGCTTAGGGGACATATACACTGAAGCTTTCTTT

j_call: TRBJ1-1
d_call: TRBD1
v_call: TRBV30
clone_size: .
cdr3_aa: CAWRNAGGTEAFF
cdr3_nt: TGTGCCTGGAGAAACGCAGGGGGCACTGAAGCTTTCTTT

j_call: TRBJ1-2
d_call: TRBD1
v_call: TRBV6-5
clone_size: .
cdr3_aa: CASSGRYRGDDGYTF
cdr3_nt: TGTGCCAGCTCCGGGAGGTACAGGGGGGACGATGGCTACACCTTC

j_call: TRBJ2-2
d_call: TRBD2
v_call: TRBV7-9
clone_size: .
cdr3_aa: CASSPPTSGATGELFF
cdr3_nt: TGTGCCAGCAGCCCGCCGACTAGCGGCGCCACCGGGGAGCTGTTTTTT

j_call: TRBJ2-7
d_call: TRBD2
v_call: TRBV27
clone_size: .
cdr3_aa: CASSLLRTSGREQYF
cdr3_nt: TGTGCCAGCAGTTTATTGAGGACTAGCGGGAGGGAGCAGTACTTC

j_call: TRBJ1-5
d_call: TRBD1
v_call: TRBV27
clone_size: .
cdr3_aa: CASSPDRGPQPQHF
cdr3_nt: TGTGCCAGCAGTCCGGACAGGGGGCCTCAGCCCCAGCATTTT

j_call: TRBJ2-3
d_call: TRBD2
v_call: TRBV9
clone_size: few
cdr3_aa: CASRPGLAGADTQYF
cdr3_nt: TGTGCCAGCAGACCTGGACTAGCGGGAGCAGATACGCAGTATTTT

j_call: TRBJ1-2
d_call: TRBD1
v_call: TRBV19
clone_size: .
cdr3_aa: CASSEGQVGYGYTF
cdr3_nt: TGTGCCAGTAGTGAGGGACAGGTGGGATATGGCTACACCTTC

j_call: TRBJ2-2
d_call: .
v_call: TRBV9
clone_size: once
cdr3_aa: CASSVVSGLNTGELFF
cdr3_nt: TGTGCCAGCAGCGTAGTGAGCGGGCTTAACACCGGGGAGCTGTTTTTT

j_call: TRBJ2-1
d_call: TRBD1
v_call: TRBV11-3
clone_size: .
cdr3_aa: CASSFEGGKPNEQFF
cdr3_nt: TGTGCCAGCAGCTTTGAAGGGGGCAAACCGAATGAGCAGTTCTTC

j_call: TRBJ2-6
d_call: TRBD1
v_call: TRBV11-2
clone_size: .
cdr3_aa: CASSFRTGAGGANVLTF
cdr3_nt: TGTGCCAGCAGCTTCCGTACAGGGGCGGGTGGGGCCAACGTCCTGACTTTC

j_call: TRBJ1-2
d_call: .
v_call: TRBV29-1
clone_size: .
cdr3_aa: CSVVLPGWGDYGYTF
cdr3_nt: TGCAGCGTTGTTCTCCCGGGGTGGGGTGACTATGGCTACACCTTC

j_call: TRBJ2-1
d_call: TRBD2
v_call: TRBV11-3
clone_size: once
cdr3_aa: CASSSGGPLGVNEQFF
cdr3_nt: TGTGCCAGCAGCTCGGGGGGGCCCCTAGGCGTCAATGAGCAGTTCTTC

j_call: TRBJ2-5
d_call: .
v_call: TRBV16
clone_size: .
cdr3_aa: CASSQSRGETQYF
cdr3_nt: TGTGCCAGCAGCCAATCGCGAGGAGAGACCCAGTACTTC

j_call: TRBJ2-5
d_call: TRBD2
v_call: TRBV11-2
clone_size: few
cdr3_aa: CASSSGAGGPSETQYF
cdr3_nt: TGTGCCAGCAGCTCCGGGGCGGGAGGGCCGAGTGAGACCCAGTACTTC

j_call: TRBJ1-5
d_call: .
v_call: TRBV2
clone_size: .
cdr3_aa: CASSERPGRQPQHF
cdr3_nt: TGTGCCAGCAGTGAACGCCCGGGGAGACAGCCCCAGCATTTT

j_call: TRBJ2-7
d_call: .
v_call: TRBV6-5
clone_size: .
cdr3_aa: CASRAGTVIYEQYF
cdr3_nt: TGTGCCAGCAGAGCCGGGACTGTTATCTACGAGCAGTACTTC

j_call: TRBJ2-2
d_call: TRBD2
v_call: TRBV30
clone_size: .
cdr3_aa: CAWSQGTSGANTGELFF
cdr3_nt: TGTGCCTGGAGTCAAGGGACTAGCGGGGCGAACACCGGGGAGCTGTTTTTT

j_call: TRBJ2-3
d_call: TRBD2
v_call: TRBV28
clone_size: .
cdr3_aa: CASSSPGEGKSTDTQYF
cdr3_nt: TGTGCCAGCAGTTCCCCGGGGGAGGGTAAGAGCACAGATACGCAGTATTTT

j_call: TRBJ2-1
d_call: .
v_call: TRBV7-7
clone_size: .
cdr3_aa: CASSFTNRDSSYNEQFF
cdr3_nt: TGTGCTAGCAGCTTTACCAACAGGGATAGCTCCTACAATGAGCAGTTCTTC

j_call: TRBJ1-2
d_call: TRBD1
v_call: TRBV27
clone_size: .
cdr3_aa: CASSTRDSYGYTF
cdr3_nt: TGTGCCAGCAGTACCCGGGACAGCTATGGCTACACCTTC

j_call: TRBJ2-1
d_call: TRBD2
v_call: TRBV5-1
clone_size: .
cdr3_aa: CASSATASGNRNEQFF
cdr3_nt: TGCGCCAGCAGCGCGACAGCAAGCGGGAACCGAAATGAGCAGTTCTTC

j_call: TRBJ2-5
d_call: TRBD1
v_call: TRBV6-5
clone_size: .
cdr3_aa: CASSRQGRETQYF
cdr3_nt: TGTGCCAGCAGTCGACAGGGGCGGGAGACCCAGTACTTC

j_call: TRBJ2-3
d_call: TRBD1
v_call: TRBV3-1/TRBV3-2
clone_size: .
cdr3_aa: CASSQEVTGPTDTQYF
cdr3_nt: TGTGCCAGCAGCCAAGAAGTGACAGGGCCCACAGATACGCAGTATTTT

j_call: TRBJ2-1
d_call: TRBD1
v_call: TRBV19
clone_size: .
cdr3_aa: CASSVSGTGAYNEQFF
cdr3_nt: TGTGCCAGTAGTGTTTCAGGGACAGGCGCCTACAATGAGCAGTTCTTC

j_call: TRBJ2-5
d_call: .
v_call: TRBV21-1
clone_size: .
cdr3_aa: CASKQGARARYF
cdr3_nt: TGTGCCAGCAAACAGGGGGCTAGGGCGAGGTACTTC

j_call: TRBJ1-2
d_call: TRBD1
v_call: TRBV5-1
clone_size: .
cdr3_aa: CASTPGTGNYGYTF
cdr3_nt: TGCGCCAGCACCCCCGGGACAGGGAACTATGGCTACACCTTC

j_call: TRBJ2-1
d_call: .
v_call: TRBV6-2/TRBV6-3
clone_size: .
cdr3_aa: CASSYSRANNEQFF
cdr3_nt: TGTGCCAGCAGTTATAGCAGGGCGAATAATGAGCAGTTCTTC

j_call: TRBJ2-7
d_call: .
v_call: TRBV11-1
clone_size: .
cdr3_aa: CASSREVYEQYF
cdr3_nt: TGTGCCAGCAGCAGAGAGGTCTACGAGCAGTACTTC

j_call: TRBJ2-7
d_call: .
v_call: TRBV18
clone_size: .
cdr3_aa: CASSPPGTGAYEQYF
cdr3_nt: TGTGCCAGCTCACCTCCCGGGACGGGGGCCTACGAGCAGTACTTC

j_call: TRBJ2-1
d_call: TRBD2
v_call: TRBV27
clone_size: few
cdr3_aa: CASSRSASGSTNNEQFF
cdr3_nt: TGTGCCAGCAGTCGATCCGCTAGCGGGAGTACCAACAATGAGCAGTTCTTC

j_call: TRBJ1-2
d_call: .
v_call: TRBV2
clone_size: few
cdr3_aa: CASSLEDSYGYTF
cdr3_nt: TGTGCCAGCAGTTTAGAGGACAGCTATGGCTACACCTTC

j_call: TRBJ2-7
d_call: .
v_call: TRBV6-5
clone_size: .
cdr3_aa: CASSYPGAVEQYF
cdr3_nt: TGTGCCAGCAGTTACCCGGGTGCGGTTGAGCAGTACTTC

j_call: TRBJ2-5
d_call: .
v_call: TRBV6-5
clone_size: .
cdr3_aa: CASGQYQETQYF
cdr3_nt: TGTGCCAGCGGTCAGTACCAAGAGACCCAGTACTTC

j_call: TRBJ2-1
d_call: .
v_call: TRBV7-9
clone_size: .
cdr3_aa: CASSGGGQSYNEQFF
cdr3_nt: TGTGCCAGCAGCGGAGGAGGACAGTCCTACAATGAGCAGTTCTTC

j_call: TRBJ2-7
d_call: .
v_call: TRBV6-2/TRBV6-3
clone_size: .
cdr3_aa: CASSPSREINEQYF
cdr3_nt: TGTGCCAGCAGCCCCTCACGGGAGATAAACGAGCAGTACTTC

j_call: TRBJ2-7
d_call: .
v_call: TRBV3-1/TRBV3-2
clone_size: .
cdr3_aa: CASSKGGFEQYF
cdr3_nt: TGTGCCAGCAGTAAGGGAGGTTTTGAGCAGTACTTC

j_call: TRBJ2-5
d_call: TRBD1
v_call: TRBV7-9
clone_size: .
cdr3_aa: CASSPDRTGVETQYF
cdr3_nt: TGTGCCAGCAGCCCTGACCGGACAGGGGTAGAGACCCAGTACTTC

j_call: TRBJ2-1
d_call: .
v_call: TRBV24-1
clone_size: .
cdr3_aa: CATSESLVGGEQFF
cdr3_nt: TGTGCCACCAGTGAATCACTAGTTGGAGGTGAGCAGTTCTTC

j_call: TRBJ2-1
d_call: TRBD2
v_call: TRBV14
clone_size: few
cdr3_aa: CASSRRDYPPGEQFF
cdr3_nt: TGTGCCAGCAGCCGCCGGGACTACCCTCCAGGCGAGCAGTTCTTC

j_call: TRBJ2-1
d_call: TRBD2
v_call: TRBV7-2
clone_size: once
cdr3_aa: CASSLGLAEQFF
cdr3_nt: TGTGCCAGCAGCTTAGGACTAGCCGAACAGTTCTTC